This TCR beta chain was identified in a study of cytomegalovirus exposure and HLA in healthy donors. Assay: immunoSEQ multiplex PCR; the TCRdb copy retains only in-frame clones and omits some. The sample has 160,000 or so clones, around nine tenths seen once. Germline V gene data show CDR1 as MGHRA and CDR2 as YSYEKL. The V and J ends lost 2 bases and 2 bases respectively, with 15 bases between them. The CDR3 has 16 residues. The clonotype was recovered from a woman younger than 45 in good health and CMV-seronegative. V gene TRBV4-1 combines with J gene TRBJ1-2; possibly TRBD1 for D (5 bases). Sequenced: PBMCs. The DNA of the CDR3 is TGCGCCAGCAGCCAACCGACAGAGACTTTAAACTATGGCTACACCTTC. Amino acid sequence: CASSQPTETLNYGYTF.